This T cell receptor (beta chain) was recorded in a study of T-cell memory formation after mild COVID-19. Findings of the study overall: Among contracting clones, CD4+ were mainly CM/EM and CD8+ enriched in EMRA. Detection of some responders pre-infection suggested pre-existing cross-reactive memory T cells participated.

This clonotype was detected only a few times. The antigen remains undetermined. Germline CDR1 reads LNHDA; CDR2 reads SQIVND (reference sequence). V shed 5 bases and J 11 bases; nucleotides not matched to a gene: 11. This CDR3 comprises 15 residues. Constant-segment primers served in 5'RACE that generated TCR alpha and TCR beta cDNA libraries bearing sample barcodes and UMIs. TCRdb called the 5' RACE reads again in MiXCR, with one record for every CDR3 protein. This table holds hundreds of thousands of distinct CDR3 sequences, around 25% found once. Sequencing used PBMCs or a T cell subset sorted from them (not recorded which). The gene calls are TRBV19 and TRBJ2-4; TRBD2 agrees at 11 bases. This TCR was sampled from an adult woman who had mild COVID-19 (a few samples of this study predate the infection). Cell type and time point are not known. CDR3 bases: TGTGCCAGTAGTCCCGGGACTAGCGGCTTAAGGGTTCAGTACTTC. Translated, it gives CASSPGTSGLRVQYF.